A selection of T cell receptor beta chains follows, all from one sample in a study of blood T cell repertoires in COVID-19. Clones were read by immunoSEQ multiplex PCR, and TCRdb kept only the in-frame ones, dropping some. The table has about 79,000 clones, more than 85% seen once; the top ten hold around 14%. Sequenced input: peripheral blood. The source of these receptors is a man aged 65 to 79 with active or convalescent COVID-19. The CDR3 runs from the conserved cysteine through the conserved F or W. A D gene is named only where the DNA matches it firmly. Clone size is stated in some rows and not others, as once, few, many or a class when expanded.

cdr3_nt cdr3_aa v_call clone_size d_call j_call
TGTGCCAGCTCACCACCGACTAGCGGAGCCCAGGGGGGGACCCAGTACTTC CASSPPTSGAQGGTQYF TRBV18 once TRBD2 TRBJ2-5
TGCAGCGTTGTTTTAGGGACTAGCTCCTACGAGCAGTACTTC CSVVLGTSSYEQYF TRBV29-1 - TRBD2 TRBJ2-7
TGTGCCAGCAGCTTGGCCTTGCAGTTCTCTGGAAACACCATATATTTT CASSLALQFSGNTIYF TRBV5-8 - - TRBJ1-3
TGTGCCAGCAGCCCCTCGTGGGGTGTTGGTAGCGCCTACAATGAGCAGTTCTTC CASSPSWGVGSAYNEQFF TRBV7-3 - - TRBJ2-1
TGTGCCATCAGTGCCACAGGGGGCTTCAAATACGAGCAGTACTTC CAISATGGFKYEQYF TRBV10-3 - TRBD1 TRBJ2-7
TGTGCCTGGAGCCTCCCGGGACTGGGATCCTACGAGCAGTACTTC CAWSLPGLGSYEQYF TRBV30 once - TRBJ2-7
TGTGCCAGCAGCTTAGTGTGGGGACAGGGCTTTGAAGCTTTCTTT CASSLVWGQGFEAFF TRBV7-2 - TRBD1 TRBJ1-1
TGTGCCAGCAGGTCTGGGACAGGGTACGGGCAGCCCCAGCATTTT CASRSGTGYGQPQHF TRBV6-5 - TRBD1 TRBJ1-5
TGTGCCAGCAGCCAAGTTGGGATCGGGACAGACAGCTCACCCCTCCACTTT CASSQVGIGTDSSPLHF TRBV14 - TRBD1 TRBJ1-6
TGCGCCAGCAGCACACAGGGGGCGGATAATGAGCAGTTCTTC CASSTQGADNEQFF TRBV5-1 - TRBD1 TRBJ2-1